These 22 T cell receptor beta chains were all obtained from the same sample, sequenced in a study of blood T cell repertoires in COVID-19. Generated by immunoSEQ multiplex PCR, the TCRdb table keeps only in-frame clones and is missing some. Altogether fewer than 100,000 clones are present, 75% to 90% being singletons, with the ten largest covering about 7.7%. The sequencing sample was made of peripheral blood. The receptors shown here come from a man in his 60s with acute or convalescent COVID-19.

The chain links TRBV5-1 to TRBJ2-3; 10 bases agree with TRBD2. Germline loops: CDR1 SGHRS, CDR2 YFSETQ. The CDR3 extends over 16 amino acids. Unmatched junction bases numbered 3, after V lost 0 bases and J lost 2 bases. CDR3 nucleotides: TGCGCCAGCAGCTTGGATAGCGGGGGGCCCACAGATACGCAGTATTTT. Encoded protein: CASSLDSGGPTDTQYF. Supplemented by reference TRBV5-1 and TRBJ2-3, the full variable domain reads KAGVTQTPRYLIKTRGQQVTLSCSPISGHRSVSWYQQTPGQGLQFLFEYFSETQRNKGNFPGRFSGRQFSNSRSEMNVSTLELGDSALYLCASSLDSGGPTDTQYFGPGTRLTVL.

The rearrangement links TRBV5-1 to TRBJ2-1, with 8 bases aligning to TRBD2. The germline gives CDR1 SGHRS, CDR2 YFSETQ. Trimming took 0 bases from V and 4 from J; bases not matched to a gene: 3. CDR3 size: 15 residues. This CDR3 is CASSLGGGPYNEQFF. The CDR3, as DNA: TGCGCCAGCAGCTTGGGCGGGGGGCCTTACAATGAGCAGTTCTTC.

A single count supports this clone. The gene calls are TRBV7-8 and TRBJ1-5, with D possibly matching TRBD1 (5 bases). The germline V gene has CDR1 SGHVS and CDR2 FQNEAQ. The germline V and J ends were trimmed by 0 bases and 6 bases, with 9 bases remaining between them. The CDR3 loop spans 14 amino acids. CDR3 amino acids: CASSLAGAGQPQHF. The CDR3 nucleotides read TGTGCCAGCAGCTTAGCAGGGGCAGGTCAGCCCCAGCATTTT.

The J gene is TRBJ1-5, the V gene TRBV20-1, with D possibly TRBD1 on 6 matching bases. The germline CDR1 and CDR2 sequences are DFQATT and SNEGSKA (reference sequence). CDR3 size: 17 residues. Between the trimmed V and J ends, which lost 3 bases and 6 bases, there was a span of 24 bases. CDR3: CSASSLTRGAVGQPQHF. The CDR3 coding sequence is TGCAGTGCTAGTTCTCTTACGCGGGGGGCGGTCGGTCAGCCCCAGCATTTT.

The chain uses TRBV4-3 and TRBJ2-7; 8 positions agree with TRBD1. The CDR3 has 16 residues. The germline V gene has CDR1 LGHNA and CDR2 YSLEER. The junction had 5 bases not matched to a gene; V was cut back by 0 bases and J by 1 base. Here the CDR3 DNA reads TGCGCCAGCAGCCAAGAGACAGGGGCCTCTTCCTACGAGCAGTACTTC. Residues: CASSQETGASSYEQYF.

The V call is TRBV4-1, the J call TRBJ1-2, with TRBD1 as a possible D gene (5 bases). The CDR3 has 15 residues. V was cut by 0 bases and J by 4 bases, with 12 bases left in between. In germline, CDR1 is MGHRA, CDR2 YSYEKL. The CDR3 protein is CASSQDTGGPYGYTF. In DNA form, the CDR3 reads TGCGCCAGCAGCCAAGATACGGGGGGTCCCTATGGCTACACCTTC.

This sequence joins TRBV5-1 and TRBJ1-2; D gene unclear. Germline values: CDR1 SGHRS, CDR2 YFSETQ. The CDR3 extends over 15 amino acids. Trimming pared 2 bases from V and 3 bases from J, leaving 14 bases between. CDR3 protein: CASSFGGAGDYGYTF. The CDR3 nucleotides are TGCGCCAGCAGCTTCGGAGGTGCGGGTGACTATGGCTACACCTTC.

In DNA, the CDR3 is TGTGCCAGCAGCTTAGATTCCGGCGGGACGAACACTGAAGCTTTCTTT. It specifies CASSLDSGGTNTEAFF. This chain links TRBV7-9 with TRBJ1-1, with a tentative D call TRBD1 (5 bases). The CDR3 extends over 16 amino acids. The V gene lost 1 base and the J gene lost 1 base, with 13 bases spanning the gap. In germline, CDR1 is SEHNR, CDR2 FQNEAQ (reference sequence).

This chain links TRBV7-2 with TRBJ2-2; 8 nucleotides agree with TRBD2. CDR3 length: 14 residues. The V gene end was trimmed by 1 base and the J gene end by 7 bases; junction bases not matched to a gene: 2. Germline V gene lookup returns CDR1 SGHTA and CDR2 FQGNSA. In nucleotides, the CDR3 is TGTGCCAGCAGCTTAGTGCGGGAGGTCGGGGAGCTGTTTTTT. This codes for CASSLVREVGELFF.

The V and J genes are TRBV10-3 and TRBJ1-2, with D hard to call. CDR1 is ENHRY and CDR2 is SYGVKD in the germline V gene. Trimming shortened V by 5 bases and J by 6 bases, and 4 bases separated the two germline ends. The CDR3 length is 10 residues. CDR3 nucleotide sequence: TGTGCCATCAGTAGAGATGGCTACACCTTC. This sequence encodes CAISRDGYTF.

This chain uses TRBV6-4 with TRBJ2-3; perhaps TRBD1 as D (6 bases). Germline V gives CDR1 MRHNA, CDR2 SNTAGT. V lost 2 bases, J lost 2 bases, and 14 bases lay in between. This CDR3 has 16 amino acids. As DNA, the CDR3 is TGTGCCAGCAGTGACAGTAAGGACAGTACCACAGATACGCAGTATTTT. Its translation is CASSDSKDSTTDTQYF.

The CDR3 DNA follows: TGTGCCAGCAGCCGGGGGGGAGTCTCCTACAATGAGCAGTTCTTC. This sequence encodes CASSRGGVSYNEQFF. This chain connects TRBV7-9 to TRBJ2-1, with 8 bases that match TRBD2. The V segment lost 5 bases and the J segment 0 bases; nucleotides outside the gene matches: 3. This CDR3 is 15 amino acids long. Germline V gene sequence: CDR1 SEHNR, CDR2 FQNEAQ (reference sequence).

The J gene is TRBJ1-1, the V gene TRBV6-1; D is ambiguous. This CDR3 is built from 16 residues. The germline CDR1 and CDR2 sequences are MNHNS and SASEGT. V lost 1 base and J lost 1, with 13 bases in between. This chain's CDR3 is CASSEERASGNTEAFF. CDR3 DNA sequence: TGTGCCAGCAGTGAAGAGAGGGCGTCCGGGAACACTGAAGCTTTCTTT.

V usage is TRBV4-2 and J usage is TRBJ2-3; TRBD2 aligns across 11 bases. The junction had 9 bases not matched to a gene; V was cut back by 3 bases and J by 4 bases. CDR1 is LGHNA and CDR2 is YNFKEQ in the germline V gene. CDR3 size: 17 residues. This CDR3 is CASSQGTLGLAADTQYF. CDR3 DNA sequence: TGTGCCAGCAGCCAGGGAACCTTGGGACTAGCGGCAGATACGCAGTATTTT.

The DNA for the CDR3 is TGCGCCAGCAGCCAAGATGACGGACTAGCGGGCAATGAGCAGTTCTTC. Its protein product is CASSQDDGLAGNEQFF. The rearrangement joins TRBV4-1 to TRBJ2-1; TRBD2 aligns across 11 bases. This CDR3 is 16 amino acids long. Germline loops: CDR1 MGHRA, CDR2 YSYEKL. V shed 0 bases and J 6 bases; nucleotides not matched to a gene: 4.

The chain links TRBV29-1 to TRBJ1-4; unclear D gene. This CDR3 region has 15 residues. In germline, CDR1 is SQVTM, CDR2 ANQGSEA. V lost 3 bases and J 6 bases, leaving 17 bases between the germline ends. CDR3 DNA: TGCAGCGTTGATTTAATTGAGGATGTTGATGAAAAACTGTTTTTT. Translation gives CSVDLIEDVDEKLFF. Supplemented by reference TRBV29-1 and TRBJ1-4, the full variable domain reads SAVISQKPSRDICQRGTSLTIQCQVDSQVTMMFWYRQQPGQSLTLIATANQGSEATYESGFVIDKFPISRPNLTFSTLTVSNMSPEDSSIYLCSVDLIEDVDEKLFFGSGTQLSVL.

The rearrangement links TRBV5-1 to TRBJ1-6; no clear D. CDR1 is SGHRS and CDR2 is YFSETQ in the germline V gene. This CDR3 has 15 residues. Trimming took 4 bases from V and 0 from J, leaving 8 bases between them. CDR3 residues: CASSSKSSYNSPLHF. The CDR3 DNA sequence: TGCGCCAGCAGCAGTAAGAGCTCCTATAATTCACCCCTCCACTTT.

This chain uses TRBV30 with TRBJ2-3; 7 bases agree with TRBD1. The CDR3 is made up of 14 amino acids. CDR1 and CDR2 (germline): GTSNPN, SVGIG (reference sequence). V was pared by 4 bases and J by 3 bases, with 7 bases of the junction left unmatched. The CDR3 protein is CAWKGAVWTDTQYF. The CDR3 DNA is TGTGCCTGGAAGGGGGCGGTCTGGACAGATACGCAGTATTTT.

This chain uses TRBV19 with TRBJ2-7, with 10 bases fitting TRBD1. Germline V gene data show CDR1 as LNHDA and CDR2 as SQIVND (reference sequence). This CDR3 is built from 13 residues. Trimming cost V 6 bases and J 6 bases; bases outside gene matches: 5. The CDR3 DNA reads TGTGCCAGTAGCCTGACAGGGGGCGGCGAGCAGTACTTC. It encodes CASSLTGGGEQYF.

CDR3 bases: TGTGCCAGTAGTCTGAGCAGGGGCCGGTCACCCCTCCACTTT. This codes for CASSLSRGRSPLHF. This sequence joins TRBV19 and TRBJ1-6; TRBD1 might be the D (6 bases). CDR1 and CDR2 from the germline V gene are LNHDA and SQIVND (reference sequence). The CDR3 extends over 14 amino acids. V lost 5 bases and J lost 10, with 15 bases in between.

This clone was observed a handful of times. For the CDR3, the DNA is TGTGCCAGCAGCCCCAACCCTGCGGGAGCCTACGAGCAGTACTTC. Its translation is CASSPNPAGAYEQYF. The genes are TRBV21-1 and TRBJ2-7; the DNA was not used to check the table's D call, TRBD2. TRBV21-1 counts as a pseudogene. CDR3 length equals 15 residues.

The CDR3 reads CASSLIAGVQETQYF. The CDR3 coding sequence is TGCGCCAGCAGCTTGATAGCGGGAGTCCAAGAGACCCAGTACTTC. The rearrangement links TRBV5-1 to TRBJ2-5; 9 bases agree with TRBD2. Germline CDR1 SGHRS, CDR2 YFSETQ. V lost 1 base, J lost 1 base, and 2 bases stayed unmatched. This CDR3 spans 15 amino acids.